Listed below are T cell receptor beta chains from one sample, sequenced in a study of T cells expressing NK-cell markers. From its re-call of the 5' RACE reads, TCRdb lists each CDR3 protein once, without DNA. Seen in this sample are about 150,000 distinct CDR3 sequences; the ten most common clones hold roughly 35%. Sequenced sample: blood T cells: a sorted CD56 or NKG2C T cell subset, CD4+ or CD8+ T cells, or bulk PBMC T cells (not recorded which). The receptor set was obtained from a woman in her forties or fifties in good health. Each CDR3 is given with its conserved first and last residue.

J gene: TRBJ2-1
V gene: TRBV12-3/TRBV12-4
CDR3 protein: CASSGHPDEQFF

J gene: TRBJ2-3
V gene: TRBV6-5
CDR3 protein: CASSYSSGLAGGLDTQYF

J gene: TRBJ2-2
V gene: TRBV9
CDR3 protein: CASSVGNSWTGELFF

J gene: TRBJ2-1
V gene: TRBV6-2/TRBV6-3
CDR3 protein: CASRTGSHEQFF

J gene: TRBJ2-1
V gene: TRBV7-2
CDR3 protein: CASRTGTDSYNEQFF

J gene: TRBJ2-7
V gene: TRBV5-1
CDR3 protein: CASSLPMLGATGDHEQYF

J gene: TRBJ1-5
V gene: TRBV6-7
CDR3 protein: CASSYGLRGQPQHF

J gene: TRBJ2-2
V gene: TRBV5-1
CDR3 protein: CASTGTRGDGELFF

J gene: TRBJ2-7
V gene: TRBV5-1
CDR3 protein: CASSSQISGTGPYEQYF

J gene: TRBJ2-3
V gene: TRBV7-8
CDR3 protein: CASSPENGRVTDTQYF

J gene: TRBJ1-4
V gene: TRBV12-3/TRBV12-4
CDR3 protein: CASTHDWWGDEKLFF

J gene: TRBJ2-2
V gene: TRBV7-7
CDR3 protein: CASSFSGRGGTGELFF

J gene: TRBJ1-5
V gene: TRBV14
CDR3 protein: CASSQEGQPQHF

J gene: TRBJ1-2
V gene: TRBV2
CDR3 protein: CASEDRQGVDGYTF

J gene: TRBJ2-7
V gene: TRBV29-1
CDR3 protein: CSALGEGPNGYEQYF

J gene: TRBJ2-1
V gene: TRBV6-5
CDR3 protein: CASSGTGVYNEQFF

J gene: TRBJ2-1
V gene: TRBV6-6
CDR3 protein: CASSYSGYEQFF

J gene: TRBJ1-6
V gene: TRBV4-1
CDR3 protein: CASSQDVNPNSPLHF

J gene: TRBJ1-1
V gene: TRBV30
CDR3 protein: CAWEGGRNTEAFF

J gene: TRBJ1-1
V gene: TRBV7-9
CDR3 protein: CASSKGGGVAEAFF

J gene: TRBJ2-3
V gene: TRBV29-1
CDR3 protein: CSVDTRRGGTDTQYF

J gene: TRBJ2-1
V gene: TRBV21-1
CDR3 protein: CASISPDSYNEQFF

J gene: TRBJ1-4
V gene: TRBV12-3/TRBV12-4
CDR3 protein: CASGSPGPRKLFF

J gene: TRBJ2-7
V gene: TRBV12-3/TRBV12-4
CDR3 protein: CASSFLGEGYEQYF

J gene: TRBJ2-5
V gene: TRBV24-1
CDR3 protein: CATEDWIGETQYF

J gene: TRBJ2-7
V gene: TRBV12-3/TRBV12-4
CDR3 protein: CASVGQDMTYEQYF

J gene: TRBJ2-1
V gene: TRBV11-2
CDR3 protein: CASSLETPSQYEQFF